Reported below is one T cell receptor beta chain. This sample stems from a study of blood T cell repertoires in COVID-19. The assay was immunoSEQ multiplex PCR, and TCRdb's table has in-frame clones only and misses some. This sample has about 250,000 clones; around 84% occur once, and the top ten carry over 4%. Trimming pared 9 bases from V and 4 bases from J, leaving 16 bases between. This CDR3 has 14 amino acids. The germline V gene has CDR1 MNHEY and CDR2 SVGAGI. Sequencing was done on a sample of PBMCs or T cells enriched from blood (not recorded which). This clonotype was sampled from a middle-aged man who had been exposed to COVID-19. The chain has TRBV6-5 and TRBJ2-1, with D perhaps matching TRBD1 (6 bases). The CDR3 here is CARYRQDEYNEQFF. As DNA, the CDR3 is TGTGCCAGATACCGACAGGACGAGTACAATGAGCAGTTCTTC.